The rows below give T cell receptor beta chains drawn from one sample of a study of T cell responses to AZD1222 COVID-19 vaccine. Profiled with immunoSEQ multiplex PCR; TCRdb holds only in-frame clones, not every one. The data show roughly 120,000 clones, roughly 86% seen once. The sequencing used peripheral blood, collected 28 days after the second AZD1222 dose. Receptors were obtained from an adult who received the AZD1222 COVID-19 vaccine. Each CDR3 is given with its conserved first and last residue. The D gene is left open where the match is weak. Clone size, where shown, is once, few, many, or a class for clones that have expanded.

j_gene: TRBJ2-7
d_gene: .
v_gene: TRBV28
abundance: .
CDR3aa: CASSSPGHPNSYEQYF
CDR3nt: TGTGCCAGCAGTTCCCCGGGACACCCGAATTCCTACGAGCAGTACTTC

j_gene: TRBJ1-6
d_gene: TRBD1
v_gene: TRBV19
abundance: .
CDR3aa: CASSMPGQGIGSPLHF
CDR3nt: TGTGCCAGTAGTATGCCGGGACAGGGCATTGGGTCACCCCTCCACTTT

j_gene: TRBJ1-1
d_gene: .
v_gene: TRBV10-1
abundance: .
CDR3aa: CASSEWGSAWNTEAFF
CDR3nt: TGCGCCAGCAGTGAATGGGGATCGGCGTGGAACACTGAAGCTTTCTTT

j_gene: TRBJ2-7
d_gene: .
v_gene: TRBV7-9
abundance: once
CDR3aa: CASSLPQDEQYF
CDR3nt: TGTGCCAGCAGCTTACCCCAGGACGAGCAGTACTTC

j_gene: TRBJ2-5
d_gene: .
v_gene: TRBV6-5
abundance: .
CDR3aa: CASSYLQGRETQYF
CDR3nt: TGTGCCAGCAGTTACCTCCAGGGGCGCGAGACCCAGTACTTC

j_gene: TRBJ2-5
d_gene: .
v_gene: TRBV15
abundance: .
CDR3aa: CATSSVAGGQETQYF
CDR3nt: TGTGCCACCAGCAGCGTGGCCGGGGGCCAAGAGACCCAGTACTTC

j_gene: TRBJ1-3
d_gene: .
v_gene: TRBV7-2
abundance: .
CDR3aa: CASSPRRTGNTIYF
CDR3nt: TGTGCCAGCAGCCCCCGTAGGACTGGAAACACCATATATTTT

j_gene: TRBJ1-2
d_gene: .
v_gene: TRBV28
abundance: .
CDR3aa: CASSLGGAGVYGYTF
CDR3nt: TGTGCCAGCAGTTTGGGGGGTGCCGGGGTCTATGGCTACACCTTC

j_gene: TRBJ1-1
d_gene: TRBD1
v_gene: TRBV14
abundance: .
CDR3aa: CASSQRTGRVNTEAFF
CDR3nt: TGTGCCAGCAGCCAACGGACAGGACGGGTGAACACTGAAGCTTTCTTT

j_gene: TRBJ1-6
d_gene: .
v_gene: TRBV3-1/TRBV3-2
abundance: .
CDR3aa: CASSQGAWTAGNSPLHF
CDR3nt: TGTGCCAGCAGCCAAGGCGCATGGACGGCGGGTAATTCACCCCTCCACTTT

j_gene: TRBJ1-2
d_gene: .
v_gene: TRBV9
abundance: .
CDR3aa: CASSVDRTSSYTF
CDR3nt: TGTGCCAGCAGCGTAGACAGAACAAGTAGCTACACCTTC

j_gene: TRBJ2-7
d_gene: .
v_gene: TRBV12-3/TRBV12-4
abundance: .
CDR3aa: CASSSTVYEQYF
CDR3nt: TGTGCCAGCAGTTCGACAGTTTACGAGCAGTACTTC

j_gene: TRBJ2-2
d_gene: .
v_gene: TRBV7-9
abundance: few
CDR3aa: CASSGSLDAGELFF
CDR3nt: TGTGCCAGCAGCGGTAGTTTGGACGCCGGGGAGCTGTTTTTT

j_gene: TRBJ1-2
d_gene: .
v_gene: TRBV7-2
abundance: once
CDR3aa: CASSHDSHLNFNYGYTF
CDR3nt: TGTGCCAGCAGCCACGACAGTCACCTAAACTTTAACTATGGCTACACCTTC

j_gene: TRBJ2-1
d_gene: .
v_gene: TRBV11-2
abundance: .
CDR3aa: CASSFYQGIRYNEQFF
CDR3nt: TGTGCCAGCAGCTTCTATCAGGGGATTCGGTACAATGAGCAGTTCTTC

j_gene: TRBJ1-4
d_gene: TRBD1
v_gene: TRBV28
abundance: .
CDR3aa: CAGRTGGAEKLFF
CDR3nt: TGTGCCGGAAGGACAGGAGGCGCTGAAAAACTGTTTTTT

j_gene: TRBJ2-2
d_gene: .
v_gene: TRBV5-1
abundance: .
CDR3aa: CASRGHTGELFF
CDR3nt: TGCGCCAGCAGGGGGCATACCGGGGAGCTGTTTTTT

j_gene: TRBJ1-3
d_gene: .
v_gene: TRBV3-1/TRBV3-2
abundance: .
CDR3aa: CASSPTAGNTIYF
CDR3nt: TGTGCCAGCAGCCCGACCGCCGGAAACACCATATATTTT

j_gene: TRBJ1-2
d_gene: .
v_gene: TRBV4-3
abundance: once
CDR3aa: CASSPLQGNYGYTF
CDR3nt: TGCGCCAGCAGCCCGCTCCAGGGGAACTATGGCTACACCTTC

j_gene: TRBJ1-5
d_gene: .
v_gene: TRBV10-2
abundance: .
CDR3aa: CASSGTDSNQPQHF
CDR3nt: TGCGCCAGCAGTGGGACGGACAGCAATCAGCCCCAGCATTTT

j_gene: TRBJ1-2
d_gene: TRBD1
v_gene: TRBV5-4
abundance: .
CDR3aa: CASSLIRGQGYTF
CDR3nt: TGTGCCAGCAGCTTGATCAGGGGGCAGGGCTACACCTTC

j_gene: TRBJ1-1
d_gene: .
v_gene: TRBV7-9
abundance: .
CDR3aa: CASRKDRIRNTEAFF
CDR3nt: TGTGCCAGCAGGAAAGACAGGATTAGGAACACTGAAGCTTTCTTT

j_gene: TRBJ2-7
d_gene: TRBD2
v_gene: TRBV18
abundance: .
CDR3aa: CASSPPSLAGNYEQYF
CDR3nt: TGTGCCAGCTCACCACCGAGCCTAGCGGGGAACTACGAGCAGTACTTC

j_gene: TRBJ1-2
d_gene: .
v_gene: TRBV6-5
abundance: .
CDR3aa: CASSLGTGRDYGYTF
CDR3nt: TGTGCCAGCAGTTTGGGTACGGGTCGAGACTATGGCTACACCTTC

j_gene: TRBJ2-3
d_gene: TRBD2
v_gene: TRBV7-3
abundance: .
CDR3aa: CASSLTGGALTDTQYF
CDR3nt: TGTGCCAGCAGCTTAACCGGGGGGGCCCTCACAGATACGCAGTATTTT

j_gene: TRBJ2-1
d_gene: TRBD2
v_gene: TRBV12-5
abundance: .
CDR3aa: CASGLSTSGGAGEQFF
CDR3nt: TGTGCTAGTGGCCTCTCGACTAGCGGGGGGGCGGGTGAGCAGTTCTTC

j_gene: TRBJ2-5
d_gene: .
v_gene: TRBV4-2
abundance: .
CDR3aa: CASSQDGRWGSQETQYF
CDR3nt: TGTGCCAGCAGCCAAGATGGGCGCTGGGGCAGTCAAGAGACCCAGTACTTC

j_gene: TRBJ1-6
d_gene: .
v_gene: TRBV6-5
abundance: .
CDR3aa: CASSYSRTAHNSPLHF
CDR3nt: TGTGCCAGCAGTTACTCTCGGACAGCCCATAATTCACCCCTCCACTTT

j_gene: TRBJ2-3
d_gene: TRBD2
v_gene: TRBV9
abundance: .
CDR3aa: CASSVAVAGGTDTQYF
CDR3nt: TGTGCCAGCAGCGTAGCGGTAGCGGGAGGCACAGATACGCAGTATTTT

j_gene: TRBJ2-7
d_gene: .
v_gene: TRBV5-4
abundance: .
CDR3aa: CASSLDQGGPYEQYF
CDR3nt: TGTGCCAGCAGCTTGGATCAGGGGGGCCCGTACGAGCAGTACTTC

j_gene: TRBJ1-1
d_gene: .
v_gene: TRBV5-5
abundance: .
CDR3aa: CASSSAGGDTEAFF
CDR3nt: TGTGCCAGCAGTTCCGCGGGGGGAGACACTGAAGCTTTCTTT

j_gene: TRBJ2-2
d_gene: TRBD2
v_gene: TRBV9
abundance: .
CDR3aa: CASSVARGGRTGELFF
CDR3nt: TGTGCCAGCAGCGTAGCGCGGGGGGGCAGGACCGGGGAGCTGTTTTTT

j_gene: TRBJ2-3
d_gene: .
v_gene: TRBV2
abundance: .
CDR3aa: CASSDYRDLYTQYF
CDR3nt: TGTGCCAGCAGTGATTACCGGGACTTGTATACGCAGTATTTT

j_gene: TRBJ1-3
d_gene: .
v_gene: TRBV5-4
abundance: few
CDR3aa: CASSFNQEPGNTIYF
CDR3nt: TGTGCCAGCAGCTTTAACCAGGAGCCTGGAAACACCATATATTTT

j_gene: TRBJ1-6
d_gene: .
v_gene: TRBV5-1
abundance: .
CDR3aa: CASSSTGSSSSYNSPLHF
CDR3nt: TGCGCCAGCAGCTCAACGGGATCCTCAAGCTCCTATAATTCACCCCTCCACTTT

j_gene: TRBJ1-4
d_gene: TRBD1
v_gene: TRBV7-2
abundance: once
CDR3aa: CASSIRHTTGGVNEKLFF
CDR3nt: TGTGCCAGCAGCATCCGCCACACCACAGGGGGCGTAAATGAAAAACTGTTTTTT

j_gene: TRBJ2-2
d_gene: TRBD2
v_gene: TRBV27
abundance: .
CDR3aa: CASTRLAGGPSAGELFF
CDR3nt: TGTGCCAGCACTCGGCTAGCGGGAGGGCCCTCGGCCGGGGAGCTGTTTTTT

j_gene: TRBJ2-3
d_gene: .
v_gene: TRBV19
abundance: .
CDR3aa: CASSIRTGSGDTQYF
CDR3nt: TGTGCCAGTAGTATAAGAACAGGGAGTGGGGATACGCAGTATTTT